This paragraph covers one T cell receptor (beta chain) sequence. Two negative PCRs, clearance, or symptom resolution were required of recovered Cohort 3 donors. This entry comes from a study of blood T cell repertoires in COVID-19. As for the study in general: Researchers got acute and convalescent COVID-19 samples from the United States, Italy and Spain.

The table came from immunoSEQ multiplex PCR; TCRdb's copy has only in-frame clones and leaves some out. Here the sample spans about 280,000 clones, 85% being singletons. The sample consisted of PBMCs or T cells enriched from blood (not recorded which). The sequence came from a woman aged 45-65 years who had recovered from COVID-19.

CDR3 loop: CASSIGGGEETQYF. The DNA for the CDR3 is TGTGCCAGTAGTATAGGCGGGGGTGAAGAGACCCAGTACTTC. The chain joins TRBV19 to TRBJ2-5, with 7 bases that match TRBD2. Germline loops: CDR1 LNHDA, CDR2 SQIVND (reference sequence). The CDR3 length is 14 residues. V dropped 1 base and J dropped 3; count of bases not matched to a gene: 2.